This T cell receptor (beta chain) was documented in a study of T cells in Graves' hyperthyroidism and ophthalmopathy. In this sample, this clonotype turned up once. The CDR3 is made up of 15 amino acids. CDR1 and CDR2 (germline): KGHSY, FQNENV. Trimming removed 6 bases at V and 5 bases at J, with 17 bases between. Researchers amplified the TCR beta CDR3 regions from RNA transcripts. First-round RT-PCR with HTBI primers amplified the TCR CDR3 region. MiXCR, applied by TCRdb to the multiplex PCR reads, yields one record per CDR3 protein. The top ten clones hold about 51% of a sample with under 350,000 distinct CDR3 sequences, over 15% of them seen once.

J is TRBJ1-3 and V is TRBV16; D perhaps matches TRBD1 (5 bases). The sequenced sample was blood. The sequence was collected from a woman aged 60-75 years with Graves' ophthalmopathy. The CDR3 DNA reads TGTGCCAGCAGTCACGGGAGGGGAACCAGAAACACCATATATTTT. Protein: CASSHGRGTRNTIYF.